Shown below are 11 T cell receptor beta chains from a single sample sequenced in a study of CD8+CD57+ T cells in acquired aplastic anemia. For CDR3 and TCR beta VDJ profiling, genomic DNA was the template used. TCRdb itself ran the reads through MiXCR, one entry per CDR3 protein. Seen here are around 170,000 distinct CDR3 sequences, around 60% observed once, and the top ten hold 45% to 55%. Material: sorted CD4+, CD8+, or CD8+CD57+ T cells (not recorded which) from PBMCs. The source is a human donor in good health.

The V and J genes are TRBV10-3 and TRBJ2-7; 9 nucleotides agree with TRBD2. Germline-derived CDR1 and CDR2 are ENHRY and SYGVKD. Trimming cost V 3 bases and J 5 bases; bases outside gene matches: 11. The CDR3 runs 16 residues. In nucleotides, the CDR3 is TGTGCCATCAGTGACCTTGGCGGGAGGGGTCTAGACGAGCAGTACTTC. Translation gives CAISDLGGRGLDEQYF.

This clonotype was detected once. The rearrangement uses TRBV7-2 and TRBJ2-3; D is unclear. The CDR3 extends over 12 amino acids. Trimming took 3 bases from V and 2 from J, leaving 3 bases between them. The germline V gene has CDR1 SGHTA and CDR2 FQGNSA. CDR3 DNA: TGTGCCAGCAGCTTCTTCACAGATACGCAGTATTTT. Protein: CASSFFTDTQYF.

The rearrangement uses TRBV5-4 and TRBJ1-2; the match to TRBD1 covers 7 bases. Unmatched junction bases numbered 2, after V lost 0 bases and J lost 6 bases. The CDR3 is 13 residues long. Germline V gene sequence: CDR1 SGHNT, CDR2 YYREEE (reference sequence). The chain's CDR3 is CASSLERGHGYTF. The CDR3 nucleotides read TGTGCCAGCAGCTTGGAAAGGGGGCATGGCTACACCTTC. Full variable domain (rest looked up from reference TRBV5-4 and TRBJ1-2): ETGVTQSPTHLIKTRGQQVTLRCSSQSGHNTVSWYQQALGQGPQFIFQYYREEENGRGNFPPRFSGLQFPNYSSELNVNALELDDSALYLCASSLERGHGYTFGSGTRLTVV.

The chain couples TRBV9 to TRBJ2-7; 8 nucleotides align to TRBD2. CDR3 length equals 14 residues. CDR1 and CDR2 from the germline V gene are SGDLS and YYNGEE. After removal of 2 bases from V and 5 bases from J, the junction contained 6 bases not matched to a gene. In DNA, the CDR3 is TGTGCCAGCAGCGTGGGTAGCGGGGTAAACGAGCAGTACTTC. Protein sequence: CASSVGSGVNEQYF.

The chain links TRBV7-3 to TRBJ2-5, with D perhaps matching TRBD1 (6 bases). Germline V gene sequence: CDR1 SGHTA, CDR2 FQGTGA. The CDR3 covers 13 residues. Trimming removed 5 bases at V and 7 bases at J, with 14 bases between. CDR3 protein: CASSASLGGTQYF. CDR3 DNA: TGTGCCAGCAGCGCCTCCTTAGGGGGGACCCAGTACTTC.

The chain links TRBV7-2 to TRBJ1-2; possible D gene TRBD1, 5 bases. Trimming removed 3 bases from V and 4 bases from J, with 6 bases in between. This CDR3 is 12 amino acids long. CDR1 is SGHTA and CDR2 is FQGNSA in the germline V gene. The CDR3 coding sequence is TGTGCCAGCAGCTTGGGGGGCTATGGCTACACCTTC. Translation: CASSLGGYGYTF. The full variable domain, in which reference TRBV7-2 and TRBJ1-2 provide the parts outside the CDR3, is GAGVSQSPSNKVTEKGKDVELRCDPISGHTALYWYRQSLGQGLEFLIYFQGNSAPDKSGLPSDRFSAERTGGSVSTLTIQRTQQEDSAVYLCASSLGGYGYTFGSGTRLTVV.

This clonotype has ten or more counts. This chain links TRBV12-3 or TRBV12-4 with TRBJ1-1; D remains unclear. The CDR3 is 16 residues long. V gave up 5 bases and J gave up 0 bases, with 16 bases separating them. CDR3 in amino acids: CASSLPKTRMNTEAFF. The DNA for the CDR3 is TGTGCCAGCAGTCTACCCAAGACAAGGATGAACACTGAAGCTTTCTTT.

Here the CDR3 reads CSAVTPYNEQFF. CDR3 DNA sequence: TGCAGCGCCGTGACCCCTTACAATGAGCAGTTCTTC. The chain is built from TRBV29-1 and TRBJ2-1; D not resolved. Germline CDR1 SQVTM, CDR2 ANQGSEA. Trimming cost V 7 bases and J 4 bases, with 11 bases left between them. The length of the CDR3 is 12 residues.

The rearrangement joins TRBV7-9 to TRBJ2-1, with 9 nucleotides matching TRBD1. The CDR3 has 14 residues. The J segment lost 8 bases and the V segment lost 2 bases, leaving 4 bases of the junction unmatched. Per germline, CDR1 SEHNR and CDR2 FQNEAQ (reference sequence). The DNA for the CDR3 is TGTGCCAGCAGCTTAACCGACAGGGGGTATGAGCAGTTCTTC. Amino acid sequence: CASSLTDRGYEQFF. Looking up the rest from reference TRBV7-9 and TRBJ2-1 gives the full variable domain: DTGVSQNPRHKITKRGQNVTFRCDPISEHNRLYWYRQTLGQGPEFLTYFQNEAQLEKSRLLSDRFSAERPKGSFSTLEIQRTEQGDSAMYLCASSLTDRGYEQFFGPGTRLTVL.

Here the CDR3 DNA reads TGTGCCAGCAGCACCACAGGGGTCTATGGCTACACCTTC. Amino acids: CASSTTGVYGYTF. The chain uses TRBV7-9 and TRBJ1-2; 7 nucleotides line up with TRBD1. This CDR3 contains 13 residues. The germline gives CDR1 SEHNR, CDR2 FQNEAQ (reference sequence). The V gene end was trimmed by 5 bases and the J gene end by 4 bases; junction bases not matched to a gene: 4. Using reference TRBV7-9 and TRBJ1-2 for the parts outside the CDR3, the full variable domain is DTGVSQNPRHKITKRGQNVTFRCDPISEHNRLYWYRQTLGQGPEFLTYFQNEAQLEKSRLLSDRFSAERPKGSFSTLEIQRTEQGDSAMYLCASSTTGVYGYTFGSGTRLTVV.

This clonotype was recorded at least ten times. V and J are TRBV19 and TRBJ1-1, with D hard to call. The CDR3 contains 16 residues. V was shortened by 4 bases and J by 0 bases, with 15 bases between the two germline ends. CDR1 is LNHDA, CDR2 SQIVND, per germline (reference sequence). In DNA, the CDR3 is TGTGCCAGTAGTACCCCCGAGGGTCAGTTGAACACTGAAGCTTTCTTT. It codes for CASSTPEGQLNTEAFF.